The TCR beta chain described here comes from a study of T-cell memory formation after mild COVID-19 (dated by TCRdb to the early 2020s). Broadly, across the study: TCR sequence clusters from the two donors were largely donor specific. Two young, previously healthy adult volunteers made up the cohort, one male and one female. T-cell clones expanding and contracting after mild COVID-19 in a couple of donors were tracked by longitudinal TCRalpha and TCRbeta repertoire sequencing. Overall results and qualifications from the work: The study included only a couple of mild cases, and larger cohorts that include severe cases with pre-infection samples were judged to be necessary. Whether the second-wave clones peaking on day 37 were SARS-CoV-2 specific was not confirmed. The detection of some responding clones in pre-infection memory suggests that pre-existing cross-reactive memory T cells joined the SARS-CoV-2 response. Contracting CD4+ clones were located mainly in the CM and EM memory subsets, whereas CD8+ clones were found to be enriched in EMRA. Balanced CD4/CD8 phenotypes were observed for clones contracting from day 15 to 85, whereas a bias towards CD4+ was observed for a second wave of clones expanding from day 15 to 37.

Compared with germline, V lacks 0 bases and J lacks 5 bases; bases without a gene match: 8. Taken from the germline V gene, the CDR1 and CDR2 loops are LGHNA and YSLEER. The CDR3 holds 16 amino acids from the cysteine to the phenylalanine. The CDR3 DNA has 48 bases and is translated from base 1. This clonotype was counted many times. Its binding antigen is unknown. Nothing much larger sits one base from this clone, and base qualities are not available. Sequencing used an Illumina NovaSeq 6000. Using 5'RACE with constant-segment primers, TCRalpha and TCRbeta cDNA libraries were constructed, with sample barcodes and unique molecular identifiers added in the process. Trizol reagent was used to extract RNA from every sample. Library amplification was performed in two PCR steps, and a second sample barcode and Illumina TruSeq adapters were introduced in the second step. Libraries were sequenced on an Illumina NovaSeq with 2 x 150 bp paired-end reads. The paper's processing steps were these. The reads were demultiplexed and collapsed into UMI-guided consensus sequences using migec v1.2.7. Using mixcr v2.1.11, the UMI consensuses were aligned to TRA and TRB V and J templates and assembled into clonotypes. Expanded or contracted clonotypes were those called significant by both edgeR and NoisET, with noise models trained on biological replicates. For edgeR calls, a false discovery rate-adjusted p below 0.01 and a log2 fold-change threshold of 1 were applied. PCA with hierarchical clustering of max-normalized trajectories of the 1000 most abundant clonotypes was used as exploratory dynamics analysis. Each responding clone was given a CD4 or CD8 phenotype based on the CD4+ and CD8+ repertoires, which had been sequenced separately. TCRdb trimmed the raw reads at Q25, called clones with MiXCR and kept productive beta chains. Rows with one shared CDR3 protein collapse into an entry with the most common genes and DNA. The V and J calls and clone size come from TCRdb's table, not from the authors' own analysis. This sample gives 140,000 to 150,000 distinct CDR3 sequences in total; roughly 6.3% of them show up just once. The top ten clones comprise 2% to 2.5% of the sample.

Ficoll-Paque density gradient centrifugation was used to isolate PBMCs. The TCR originated in an adult woman who had mild COVID-19 (a few samples of this study predate the infection). The sample titles of this study are shuffled in the database, so cell type and time point are left out; the donor was told from shared clones. The sample consisted of PBMCs or a T cell subset sorted from them (not recorded which). The chain is made from TRBV4-3 and TRBJ2-7, and TRBD1 matches 9 of the central bases. DNA sequence: TGCGCCAGCAGCCAAGATCTTAGGGACAGGGTAAACGAGCAGTACTTC. Its amino acids are CASSQDLRDRVNEQYF.